These T cell receptor beta chains were read from a single sample in a study of blood T cell repertoires in COVID-19. Generated by immunoSEQ multiplex PCR, the TCRdb table keeps only in-frame clones and is missing some. The repertoire holds just under 350,000 clones, with 88% as singletons. Sequenced sample: peripheral blood. The receptor source for this set is a woman in her 70s with COVID-19, enrolled during active disease. CDR3s include the opening cysteine and the closing phenylalanine or tryptophan. D genes are given only for firm matches. The listing skips clone size in some rows; elsewhere it reads once, few, many or a size class.

size: .
V: TRBV28
J: TRBJ1-5
D: .
CDR3: CASSFQTGRQPKPQHF
DNA: TGTGCCAGCAGTTTCCAGACCGGCAGACAACCGAAGCCCCAGCATTTT

size: once
V: TRBV30
J: TRBJ2-5
D: .
CDR3: CAWSVSRTEETQYF
DNA: TGTGCCTGGAGTGTAAGCCGGACAGAAGAGACCCAGTACTTC

size: .
V: TRBV5-1
J: TRBJ1-1
D: TRBD1
CDR3: CASSWTGGWNTEAFF
DNA: TGCGCCAGCAGCTGGACAGGGGGCTGGAACACTGAAGCTTTCTTT

size: .
V: TRBV6-1
J: TRBJ1-2
D: .
CDR3: CASSALTLDRGFYGYTF
DNA: TGTGCCAGCAGTGCCCTAACATTGGACAGAGGGTTTTATGGCTACACCTTC

size: .
V: TRBV7-9
J: TRBJ2-7
D: TRBD2
CDR3: CASTGLASSSYEQYF
DNA: TGTGCCAGCACCGGACTAGCGTCGAGCTCCTACGAGCAGTACTTC

size: .
V: TRBV9
J: TRBJ1-1
D: .
CDR3: CASSVETGGVTEAFF
DNA: TGTGCCAGCAGCGTAGAGACGGGGGGCGTCACTGAAGCTTTCTTT

size: .
V: TRBV5-8
J: TRBJ2-1
D: TRBD1
CDR3: CASSTGQSSYNEQFF
DNA: TGTGCCAGCAGCACGGGACAGAGCTCCTACAATGAGCAGTTCTTC

size: .
V: TRBV12-5
J: TRBJ1-3
D: TRBD1
CDR3: CATQLGQGRSIYF
DNA: TGTGCTACTCAACTCGGACAGGGGCGGTCCATATATTTT

size: .
V: TRBV5-6
J: TRBJ2-7
D: TRBD1
CDR3: CASSNAGGVEQYF
DNA: TGTGCCAGCAGCAATGCAGGGGGCGTTGAGCAGTACTTC

size: .
V: TRBV6-2/TRBV6-3
J: TRBJ2-7
D: TRBD1
CDR3: CASSQLGGTGAAEQYF
DNA: TGTGCCAGCAGCCAACTCGGGGGGACAGGGGCCGCCGAGCAGTACTTC

size: .
V: TRBV2
J: TRBJ2-7
D: TRBD1
CDR3: CASRPSGQGPGKQYF
DNA: TGTGCCAGCAGACCTTCGGGACAGGGGCCCGGAAAGCAGTACTTC

size: .
V: TRBV6-5
J: TRBJ2-2
D: TRBD2
CDR3: CASSYGLAGTVELFF
DNA: TGTGCCAGCAGTTACGGACTAGCGGGGACAGTGGAGCTGTTTTTT

size: .
V: TRBV5-4
J: TRBJ2-3
D: TRBD1
CDR3: CASSLGQGVTDTQYF
DNA: TGTGCCAGCAGCTTGGGACAGGGAGTAACAGATACGCAGTATTTT

size: .
V: TRBV30
J: TRBJ1-5
D: .
CDR3: CAYFSRDSNQPQHF
DNA: TGTGCCTACTTCAGCAGGGATAGCAATCAGCCCCAGCATTTT

size: once
V: TRBV5-6
J: TRBJ1-1
D: .
CDR3: CASRPGWNTEAFF
DNA: TGTGCCAGCAGGCCAGGGTGGAACACTGAAGCTTTCTTT

size: .
V: TRBV7-9
J: TRBJ2-2
D: TRBD2
CDR3: CASSYRGGSTGELFF
DNA: TGTGCCAGCAGCTATCGGGGGGGCAGCACCGGGGAGCTGTTTTTT

size: few
V: TRBV7-2
J: TRBJ1-5
D: .
CDR3: CASSLVGGGNQPQHF
DNA: TGTGCCAGCAGCTTAGTGGGGGGTGGCAATCAGCCCCAGCATTTT

size: .
V: TRBV5-1
J: TRBJ1-1
D: .
CDR3: CASSLGPTAPEAFF
DNA: TGCGCCAGCAGCTTGGGTCCTACAGCTCCTGAAGCTTTCTTT

size: .
V: TRBV28
J: TRBJ1-5
D: TRBD1
CDR3: CASSWGTGGGNQPQHF
DNA: TGTGCCAGCAGTTGGGGGACAGGGGGAGGCAATCAGCCCCAGCATTTT

size: .
V: TRBV6-1
J: TRBJ1-6
D: .
CDR3: CASSESRFVSPLHF
DNA: TGTGCCAGCAGTGAGTCTCGTTTTGTGTCACCCCTCCACTTT

size: .
V: TRBV11-2
J: TRBJ1-3
D: TRBD1
CDR3: CASSHPRGGQTAGNTIYF
DNA: TGTGCCAGCAGCCATCCCCGAGGGGGACAGACGGCTGGAAACACCATATATTTT

size: .
V: TRBV7-9
J: TRBJ2-6
D: .
CDR3: CASTRTVSSGANVLTF
DNA: TGTGCCAGCACTAGGACAGTTAGCTCTGGGGCCAACGTCCTGACTTTC

size: .
V: TRBV9
J: TRBJ1-5
D: TRBD1
CDR3: CASSEGDRGANQPQHF
DNA: TGTGCCAGCAGCGAAGGTGACAGGGGGGCAAATCAGCCCCAGCATTTT

size: .
V: TRBV9
J: TRBJ1-2
D: TRBD1
CDR3: CASSARRDRQFYGYTF
DNA: TGTGCCAGCAGCGCCCGCCGGGACAGACAATTCTATGGCTACACCTTC

size: .
V: TRBV6-4
J: TRBJ1-5
D: .
CDR3: CAVRRLERQPQHF
DNA: TGTGCCGTCCGGCGACTGGAAAGGCAGCCCCAGCATTTT

size: .
V: TRBV10-3
J: TRBJ2-3
D: .
CDR3: CAISTPDTQYF
DNA: TGTGCCATCAGCACTCCAGATACGCAGTATTTT

size: .
V: TRBV27
J: TRBJ2-1
D: TRBD1
CDR3: CASSVDRGGNEQFF
DNA: TGTGCCAGCAGTGTGGACAGGGGTGGTAATGAGCAGTTCTTC

size: .
V: TRBV9
J: TRBJ1-3
D: .
CDR3: CASSVLGNTIYF
DNA: TGTGCCAGCAGCGTCCTTGGAAACACCATATATTTT

size: .
V: TRBV12-5
J: TRBJ2-1
D: .
CDR3: CASGLKGSVTDEQFF
DNA: TGTGCTAGTGGTTTGAAAGGGAGTGTCACGGATGAGCAGTTCTTC

size: .
V: TRBV21-1
J: TRBJ1-2
D: .
CDR3: CASSRQANYGYTF
DNA: TGTGCCAGCAGCAGACAAGCTAACTATGGCTACACCTTC

size: .
V: TRBV5-6
J: TRBJ2-1
D: .
CDR3: CASSSNFEQFF
DNA: TGTGCCAGCAGCTCAAATTTCGAGCAGTTCTTC

size: .
V: TRBV4-1
J: TRBJ1-6
D: .
CDR3: CASSQDWGRASPLHF
DNA: TGCGCCAGCAGCCAAGATTGGGGCAGGGCTTCACCCCTCCACTTT

size: .
V: TRBV7-2
J: TRBJ1-5
D: .
CDR3: CASSLVAVSNQPQHF
DNA: TGTGCCAGCAGCTTAGTAGCAGTTAGCAATCAGCCCCAGCATTTT

size: .
V: TRBV7-9
J: TRBJ1-3
D: TRBD1
CDR3: CASQLGQGSGSGNTIYF
DNA: TGTGCCAGCCAGTTAGGACAGGGGTCCGGCTCTGGAAACACCATATATTTT

size: few
V: TRBV6-5
J: TRBJ1-1
D: TRBD1
CDR3: CASRMTGMNTEAFF
DNA: TGTGCCAGCAGGATGACAGGGATGAACACTGAAGCTTTCTTT

size: .
V: TRBV2
J: TRBJ1-4
D: TRBD1
CDR3: CASTSSGTGVEKLFF
DNA: TGTGCCAGCACTAGCTCCGGGACAGGGGTTGAAAAACTGTTTTTT

size: .
V: TRBV2
J: TRBJ1-6
D: .
CDR3: CASSVGGYNSPLHF
DNA: TGTGCCAGCAGTGTTGGCGGTTATAATTCACCCCTCCACTTT

size: .
V: TRBV11-2
J: TRBJ2-2
D: .
CDR3: CASGTRENTGELFF
DNA: TGTGCCAGCGGAACCAGGGAGAACACCGGGGAGCTGTTTTTT

size: .
V: TRBV7-2
J: TRBJ1-1
D: TRBD1
CDR3: CASSLQGMATEAFF
DNA: TGTGCCAGCAGCCTACAGGGGATGGCCACTGAAGCTTTCTTT

size: .
V: TRBV28
J: TRBJ2-7
D: .
CDR3: CASSLNRDNEQYF
DNA: TGTGCCAGCAGTTTGAACAGGGACAACGAGCAGTACTTC

size: .
V: TRBV2
J: TRBJ2-2
D: .
CDR3: CASSGRQGGTGELFF
DNA: TGTGCCAGCAGTGGTAGGCAGGGAGGTACCGGGGAGCTGTTTTTT

size: .
V: TRBV27
J: TRBJ1-6
D: .
CDR3: CASSLSTGRGFISYNSPLHF
DNA: TGTGCCAGCAGTTTATCGACAGGAAGAGGCTTTATCTCCTATAATTCACCCCTCCACTTT

size: .
V: TRBV5-8
J: TRBJ2-5
D: TRBD2
CDR3: CASSRAGGLLETQYF
DNA: TGTGCCAGCAGTAGGGCGGGGGGTCTCCTGGAGACCCAGTACTTC

size: .
V: TRBV27
J: TRBJ2-7
D: .
CDR3: CASSLSGRNEQYF
DNA: TGTGCCAGCAGTTTATCGGGGAGGAACGAGCAGTACTTC

size: .
V: TRBV30
J: TRBJ1-5
D: TRBD1
CDR3: CAWNQDRENNQPQHF
DNA: TGTGCCTGGAATCAGGACAGGGAAAACAATCAGCCCCAGCATTTT

size: .
V: TRBV19
J: TRBJ1-3
D: .
CDR3: CASTILPWTVKSSGNTIYF
DNA: TGTGCCAGTACTATACTCCCCTGGACAGTCAAGAGCTCTGGAAACACCATATATTTT

size: .
V: TRBV19
J: TRBJ1-1
D: .
CDR3: CASHSRQGEAFF
DNA: TGTGCCAGTCATTCGAGGCAGGGTGAAGCTTTCTTT

size: .
V: TRBV11-2
J: TRBJ1-2
D: TRBD1
CDR3: CASSLAPLGQGNYGYTF
DNA: TGTGCCAGCAGCTTAGCCCCACTCGGACAGGGGAACTATGGCTACACCTTC

size: .
V: TRBV5-1
J: TRBJ1-2
D: TRBD1
CDR3: CASSFGTGDYTF
DNA: TGCGCCAGCAGCTTCGGGACAGGGGACTACACCTTC

size: .
V: TRBV7-2
J: TRBJ2-7
D: .
CDR3: CASSPATYEQYF
DNA: TGTGCCAGCAGCCCTGCGACCTACGAGCAGTACTTC

size: .
V: TRBV30
J: TRBJ2-1
D: TRBD2
CDR3: CASLSLAGGNEQFF
DNA: TGTGCCTCACTATCTCTAGCGGGGGGCAATGAGCAGTTCTTC

size: .
V: TRBV18
J: TRBJ2-1
D: .
CDR3: CASSPHAGGEQFF
DNA: TGTGCCAGCTCACCACATGCCGGGGGTGAGCAGTTCTTC